The clone carrying this TCR beta chain was seen only once. Its antigen is not known. The data derive from a study of Ad26.COV2.S vaccination and SARS-CoV-2 variants. Sample treatment: roughly 20 received Ad26.COV2.S at low or high dose, single or two shots; about 5 received placebo; per-sample allocation not given. Day 63 after the first injection of vaccine or placebo was the sampling time. The shot given was an Ad26 vector that makes Wuhan-strain SARS-CoV-2 spike. Losses at the gene ends were 4 bases for V and 4 bases for J; bases not matched to a gene: 5. Germline V lookup: CDR1 GTSNPN, CDR2 SVGIG (reference sequence). The CDR3 is made up of 13 amino acids. Profiling relied on immunoSEQ multiplex PCR, and the TCRdb table lists in-frame clones only, not all of them. The repertoire has over 450,000 clones, around 89% of them found once; the top ten carry 1.7%. Overall study findings and caveats: Reported findings describe substantial breadth in spike-specific CD8+ and CD4+ T cell responses following vaccination.

The rearrangement uses TRBV30 and TRBJ2-7; 9 bases match TRBD1. The sequencing used peripheral blood, collected in a trial of Ad26.COV2.S vaccine versus placebo. The TCR was taken from a person between 18 and 65 years old who received the Ad26.COV2.S COVID-19 vaccine or a placebo. CDR3 in DNA: TGTGCCTGGACGGGAGACAGGGGGTACGAGCAGTACTTC. Protein: CAWTGDRGYEQYF.